What follows are 21 T cell receptor beta chains derived from one specimen sequenced in a study of radiation and T cells in renal cell carcinoma. Method: immunoSEQ multiplex PCR; TCRdb's copy keeps in-frame clones and lacks some. The sample has some 46,000 clones, 80% to 85% seen once; the top ten hold 25% to 30%. Indicated time point: blood 4 weeks post-SBRT, at nephrectomy. Treatment: 15 Gy SBRT to primary tumor, nephrectomy 4 weeks later. Sequenced here: blood, sampled from a patient whose treatment included radiotherapy and nephrectomy. These receptors were obtained from a woman in her seventies with renal cell carcinoma.

J is TRBJ2-5 and V is TRBV6-1; D is unresolved. V dropped 10 bases and J dropped 0 bases, with 9 bases sitting between them. CDR3 length equals 12 residues. Germline CDR1 and CDR2: MNHNS and SASEGT. The CDR3 protein is CATRHDQETQYF. CDR3 DNA: TGTGCCACACGCCACGACCAAGAGACCCAGTACTTC.

V is TRBV27 and J is TRBJ2-2; 7 positions agree with TRBD1. V shed 5 bases, J shed 5 bases, and the junction held 8 bases outside the gene matches. This CDR3 comprises 15 residues. CDR1 is MNHEY and CDR2 is SMNVEV in the germline V gene (reference sequence). The CDR3 sequence is CASSVTGRGTGELFF. CDR3 nucleotides: TGTGCCAGCAGTGTGACAGGGCGAGGTACCGGGGAGCTGTTTTTT.

This clone turned up a few times. The rearrangement joins TRBV30 to TRBJ2-1; the match to TRBD2 covers 8 bases. V gave up 6 bases and J gave up 3 bases; unmatched junction bases: 10. The CDR3 has 15 amino acids. CDR1 GTSNPN and CDR2 SVGIG come from the germline V gene (reference sequence). The CDR3 protein is CACQRERESYNEQFF. The CDR3 bases are TGTGCCTGCCAGAGGGAGCGGGAGAGCTACAATGAGCAGTTCTTC.

V gene TRBV11-2 combines with J gene TRBJ2-5; maybe TRBD2 (6 bases). Germline CDR1 SGHAT, CDR2 FQNNGV. Trimming cost V 4 bases and J 1 base, with 19 bases left between them. This CDR3 region has 17 residues. CDR3 bases: TGTGCCAGCAGCTCCCGACCCGGGGGAAACAGCCAAGAGACCCAGTACTTC. Translated: CASSSRPGGNSQETQYF.

The CDR3 DNA is TGTGCCTGGAGTGTTGCTAATGAGCAGTTCTTC. Its protein product is CAWSVANEQFF. The genes are TRBV30 and TRBJ2-1; D is undetermined. The V end lost 0 bases, the J end lost 7 bases, and 4 bases lay between the germline ends. CDR1 and CDR2 (germline): GTSNPN, SVGIG (reference sequence). This CDR3 has 11 residues.

The V and J genes are TRBV28 and TRBJ2-5; TRBD2 matches at 9 bases. Germline CDR1 is MDHEN and CDR2 is SYDVKM. The CDR3 extends over 14 amino acids. V shed 6 bases, J shed 3 bases, and the junction held 5 bases outside the gene matches. The CDR3 here is CASSYSGGKETQYF. CDR3 nucleotides: TGTGCCAGCAGCTATAGCGGGGGCAAAGAGACCCAGTACTTC.

This clone was detected only once. This CDR3 is also generated by other DNA sequences in the sample. This rearrangement joins TRBV19 to TRBJ2-5; D is undetermined. The CDR3 totals 12 residues. Germline CDR1 is LNHDA and CDR2 is SQIVND (reference sequence). Trimming took off 5 bases at V and 1 base at J, with 5 bases between the two ends. CDR3 nucleotide sequence: TGTGCCAGTAGTGTCGGCCAAGAGACCCAGTACTTC. It translates to CASSVGQETQYF.

The chain recombines TRBV29-1 with TRBJ1-4; D gene unclear. V gave up 2 bases and J gave up 2 bases, with 6 bases separating them. The CDR3 is 13 amino acids. Germline V CDR1 and CDR2: SQVTM, ANQGSEA. CDR3 amino acids: CSVELGTNEKLFF. The DNA of the CDR3 is TGCAGCGTTGAACTGGGTACTAATGAAAAACTGTTTTTT.

V gene TRBV18 combines with J gene TRBJ1-3; 8 bases line up with TRBD1. The CDR3 has 17 residues. The V gene end was trimmed by 3 bases and the J gene end by 1 base; junction bases not matched to a gene: 8. Germline V lookup: CDR1 KGHSH, CDR2 LQKENI. CDR3 nucleotide sequence: TGTGCCAGCTCACCTAAGACAGGGGCCAAGTCTGGAAACACCATATATTTT. This translates into CASSPKTGAKSGNTIYF. Full variable domain (rest looked up from reference TRBV18 and TRBJ1-3): NAGVMQNPRHLVRRRGQEARLRCSPMKGHSHVYWYRQLPEEGLKFMVYLQKENIIDESGMPKERFSAEFPKEGPSILRIQQVVRGDSAAYFCASSPKTGAKSGNTIYFGEGSWLTVV.

This sequence joins TRBV5-1 and TRBJ1-2, with TRBD1 matching 9 bases. Germline values: CDR1 SGHRS, CDR2 YFSETQ. Unmatched junction bases numbered 5, after V lost 1 base and J lost 4 bases. The CDR3 extends over 15 amino acids. CDR3 loop: CASSLSGQGLYGYTF. As DNA, the CDR3 is TGCGCCAGCAGCTTGTCGGGACAGGGCCTCTATGGCTACACCTTC.

This CDR3 is CSVAGFEEQYF. CDR3 nucleotide sequence: TGCAGCGTTGCCGGGTTCGAGGAGCAGTACTTC. This sequence joins TRBV29-1 and TRBJ2-7; no clear D gene. Trimming removed 4 bases from V and 7 bases from J, with 11 bases in between. The germline V gene encodes CDR1 SQVTM and CDR2 ANQGSEA. The CDR3 is made up of 11 amino acids.

The chain joins TRBV19 to TRBJ1-5; D unclear. The germline V gene has CDR1 LNHDA and CDR2 SQIVND (reference sequence). The CDR3 extends over 12 amino acids. Trimming took 7 bases from V and 13 from J, leaving 17 bases between them. The CDR3 region is CASTTVGFEQHF. CDR3 coding DNA: TGTGCCAGTACCACGGTAGGGTTTGAGCAGCATTTT.

The rearrangement uses TRBV7-2 and TRBJ1-6; D is ambiguous. Germline CDR1 and CDR2: SGHTA and FQGNSA. The germline V and J ends were trimmed by 5 bases and 10 bases, with 24 bases remaining between them. CDR3 length: 17 residues. The CDR3 is CASSPVAGVQMVSPLHF. The CDR3 bases are TGTGCCAGCAGCCCAGTGGCCGGGGTACAAATGGTCTCACCCCTCCACTTT.

This clone occurred a few times. The rearrangement joins TRBV25-1 to TRBJ1-6; D is uncertain. Germline loops: CDR1 MGHDK, CDR2 SYGVNS. This CDR3 comprises 13 residues. V lost 3 bases to trimming and J lost 6 bases, with 6 bases between them. CDR3 sequence (DNA): TGTGCCAGCAGTGAGGGTGGTAATTCACCCCTCCACTTT. Translating it yields CASSEGGNSPLHF.

V usage is TRBV6-5 and J usage is TRBJ2-5, with 7 bases aligning to TRBD2. The CDR3 spans 14 residues. Unmatched junction bases numbered 5, after V lost 6 bases and J lost 1 base. The germline CDR1 and CDR2 sequences are MNHEY and SVGAGI. CDR3 sequence (DNA): TGTGCCAGCAGACGTCCTAGCGGCCAAGAGACCCAGTACTTC. This translates into CASRRPSGQETQYF.

This clone was detected only once. The chain is built from TRBV6-5 and TRBJ2-2; the D gene is possibly TRBD2 (6 bases). V gave up 0 bases and J gave up 5 bases, with 10 bases separating them. The CDR3 totals 15 residues. In germline, CDR1 is MNHEY, CDR2 SVGAGI. The CDR3 DNA reads as TGTGCCAGCAGTTACTCAAACGCGGGGACCGGGGAGCTGTTTTTT. Its protein is CASSYSNAGTGELFF.

V gene TRBV19 combines with J gene TRBJ1-1, with unresolved D. V shed 8 bases and J shed 1 base, with 11 bases lying between them. This CDR3 comprises 13 residues. Germline V gene sequence: CDR1 LNHDA, CDR2 SQIVND (reference sequence). CDR3 DNA: TGTGCCAGTCCTCCTTTAAAGAACACTGAAGCTTTCTTT. It yields the protein CASPPLKNTEAFF. Full variable domain (missing parts from reference TRBV19 and TRBJ1-1): DGGITQSPKYLFRKEGQNVTLSCEQNLNHDAMYWYRQDPGQGLRLIYYSQIVNDFQKGDIAEGYSVSREKKESFPLTVTSAQKNPTAFYLCASPPLKNTEAFFGQGTRLTVV.

V is TRBV19 and J is TRBJ2-7; tentatively, D is TRBD2 (6 bases). Trimming removed 3 bases from V and 12 bases from J, with 12 bases in between. The CDR3 has 11 amino acids. The germline V gene encodes CDR1 LNHDA and CDR2 SQIVND (reference sequence). CDR3: CASSIDGTPYF. In DNA, the CDR3 is TGTGCCAGTAGTATTGACGGGACTCCGTACTTC. Drawing the rest from reference TRBV19 and TRBJ2-7, the complete variable domain is DGGITQSPKYLFRKEGQNVTLSCEQNLNHDAMYWYRQDPGQGLRLIYYSQIVNDFQKGDIAEGYSVSREKKESFPLTVTSAQKNPTAFYLCASSIDGTPYFGPGTRLTVT.

In its sample, this clone was seen a few times. The chain links TRBV27 to TRBJ1-2; 8 nucleotides agree with TRBD1. Germline CDR1 reads MNHEY; CDR2 reads SMNVEV (reference sequence). The CDR3 extends over 12 amino acids. V was pared by 6 bases and J by 8 bases, with 5 bases of the junction left unmatched. CDR3 loop: CASSPTGGGYTF. The CDR3 DNA reads TGTGCCAGCAGCCCAACAGGGGGAGGCTACACCTTC.

This clone was counted at least ten times. V is TRBV2 and J is TRBJ2-7; 7 bases fit TRBD1. CDR1 SNHLY and CDR2 FYNNEI come from the germline V gene. The CDR3 has 13 amino acids. Trimming took 10 bases from V and 3 from J; bases not matched to a gene: 9. CDR3 protein: CATTGQDSYEQYF. The CDR3 DNA is TGTGCCACAACCGGACAGGACAGCTACGAGCAGTACTTC.

CDR3 protein: CASSIQSHRAKNIQYF. As DNA, the CDR3 is TGTGCCAGCAGCATCCAAAGTCACAGGGCCAAAAACATTCAGTACTTC. The chain couples TRBV21-1 to TRBJ2-4; the table's D call TRBD1 went unverified against the DNA. TRBV21-1 is termed a pseudogene. The CDR3 length is 16 residues.